Listed below are T cell receptor beta chains from one sample, sequenced in a study of radiotherapy plus CTLA-4 blockade in lung cancer. Produced via immunoSEQ multiplex PCR; TCRdb's table is partial and in-frame only. The sample gives 23,000 or so clones, roughly 73% of which show up once; over 3% is in the top ten. Sample: peripheral blood, taken from a patient treated with radiotherapy plus ipilimumab. The receptors were gathered from a human donor with non-small cell lung cancer who had stable disease on radiotherapy plus ipilimumab. CDR3s include the opening cysteine and the closing phenylalanine or tryptophan. The order of the fields is CDR3 protein, CDR3 DNA, J gene, clone size, V gene, D gene. D genes are given only for firm matches. For some rows the clone size is stated as once, few or many, or as a class when expanded; others skip it.

CASNQDSGNTEAFF | TGTGCCAGCAACCAGGACAGTGGGAACACTGAAGCTTTCTTT | TRBJ1-1 | few | TRBV2 | NA
CASSPRGSRGTGELFF | TGCGCCAGCAGCCCCCGCGGGAGCCGGGGCACCGGGGAGCTGTTTTTT | TRBJ2-2 | NA | TRBV10-1 | TRBD2
CASSERTVGFGNEQFF | TGCGCCAGCAGTGAGAGGACGGTGGGGTTCGGCAATGAGCAGTTCTTC | TRBJ2-1 | once | TRBV10-2 | NA
CASSTRPGQGISEAFF | TGTGCCAGTAGTACCCGACCGGGACAGGGTATCTCTGAAGCTTTCTTT | TRBJ1-1 | few | TRBV19 | TRBD1
CATTPPRELGGYTF | TGTGCCACCACCCCGCCCCGGGAGCTTGGTGGCTACACCTTC | TRBJ1-2 | NA | TRBV10-3 | NA
CASSLEQLGELFF | TGCGCCAGCAGCTTGGAGCAGTTGGGGGAGCTGTTTTTT | TRBJ2-2 | NA | TRBV5-1 | NA
CASSLKGLGTDTQYF | TGCGCCAGCAGCTTGAAGGGGCTAGGCACAGATACGCAGTATTTT | TRBJ2-3 | NA | TRBV5-1 | NA
CASSQLLDGNWEQFF | TGCGCCAGCAGCCAGCTCTTGGACGGAAACTGGGAGCAGTTCTTC | TRBJ2-1 | few | TRBV4-1 | NA
CASSLGQGSTGELFF | TGCGCCAGCAGCTTGGGACAGGGCAGCACCGGGGAGCTGTTTTTT | TRBJ2-2 | NA | TRBV5-1 | TRBD1
CASSEGHISLSIQYF | TGTGCCAGCAGTGAAGGGCACATTTCTCTGTCCATTCAGTACTTC | TRBJ2-4 | NA | TRBV2 | NA
CASSLTGNQPQHF | TGTGCCAGCAGTTTAACAGGGAATCAGCCCCAGCATTTT | TRBJ1-5 | NA | TRBV28 | NA
CASSLESNHYEQYF | TGTGCCAGCAGCTTGGAGTCTAACCATTACGAGCAGTACTTC | TRBJ2-7 | once | TRBV5-8 | NA
CASSSVAGGSYEQYF | TGTGCCAGCAGCTCCGTAGCGGGAGGGTCCTACGAGCAGTACTTC | TRBJ2-7 | once | TRBV11-2 | TRBD2
CASSTKGAFTEAFF | TGCGCCAGCAGTACCAAGGGGGCCTTCACTGAAGCTTTCTTT | TRBJ1-1 | NA | TRBV10-2 | TRBD1
CASSPLREADTQYF | TGTGCCAGCAGTCCCCTACGAGAGGCAGATACGCAGTATTTT | TRBJ2-3 | NA | TRBV28 | NA
CASSSGPPGEQYF | TGTGCCAGCAGCTCGGGACCGCCTGGCGAGCAGTACTTC | TRBJ2-7 | NA | TRBV7-3 | NA
CASSIRVSTEAFF | TGTGCCAGTAGTATAAGGGTGAGCACTGAAGCTTTCTTT | TRBJ1-1 | few | TRBV19 | NA
CASSLQGYEQYF | TGTGCCAGCAGCTTACAGGGCTACGAGCAGTACTTC | TRBJ2-7 | NA | TRBV11-2 | NA
CASRPFQGSNEKLFF | TGTGCCAGCAGACCTTTTCAGGGGTCTAATGAAAAACTGTTTTTT | TRBJ1-4 | once | TRBV7-9 | NA
CASSLGRRGGLRGSTSQFF | TGTGCCAGCAGCTTAGGGCGGCGGGGGGGGCTCCGCGGGTCGACCTCGCAGTTCTTC | TRBJ2-1 | NA | TRBV7-9 | TRBD2
CASSLLWTSGRRELFF | TGTGCCAGCAGTTTACTCTGGACTAGCGGGAGAAGGGAGCTGTTTTTT | TRBJ2-2 | NA | TRBV28 | TRBD2
CASSLEGPGELFF | TGTGCCAGCAGCTTAGAAGGGCCCGGGGAGCTGTTTTTT | TRBJ2-2 | NA | TRBV7-2 | NA
CASSLGGSYNEQFF | TGCGCCAGCAGCCTGGGGGGTTCCTACAATGAGCAGTTCTTC | TRBJ2-1 | NA | TRBV5-1 | NA
CASSYSGPYEQYF | TGTGCCAGCAGTTACTCCGGTCCCTACGAGCAGTACTTC | TRBJ2-7 | NA | TRBV6-5 | NA
CASSLGTTDTQYF | TGTGCCAGCAGCTTGGGCACCACAGATACGCAGTATTTT | TRBJ2-3 | NA | TRBV5-6 | NA
CASSYIGGTYNEQFF | TGTGCCAGCAGCTACATCGGGGGAACCTACAATGAGCAGTTCTTC | TRBJ2-1 | NA | TRBV11-3 | NA
CASSLSIGNTEAFF | TGTGCCAGCAGCCTGTCTATCGGAAACACTGAAGCTTTCTTT | TRBJ1-1 | NA | TRBV7-2 | NA
CASSLAETQYF | TGTGCCAGCAGCTTAGCGGAGACCCAGTACTTC | TRBJ2-5 | NA | TRBV11-2 | NA
CASSRGKWETQYF | TGTGCCAGCAGCAGGGGGAAATGGGAGACCCAGTACTTC | TRBJ2-5 | NA | TRBV6-1 | TRBD1
CASSPLVADTEAFF | TGTGCCAGCTCACCATTGGTGGCAGACACTGAAGCTTTCTTT | TRBJ1-1 | NA | TRBV18 | NA
CASSLWETQYF | TGTGCCAGCAGCTTATGGGAGACCCAGTACTTC | TRBJ2-5 | NA | TRBV7-8 | NA
CASSPGQGGIQYF | TGTGCCAGCTCACCAGGACAGGGAGGCATTCAGTACTTC | TRBJ2-4 | NA | TRBV18 | TRBD1
CSVLALEETQYF | TGCAGCGTGCTAGCGTTAGAAGAGACCCAGTACTTC | TRBJ2-5 | NA | TRBV29-1 | NA
CASSPQAGAGNTIYF | TGTGCCAGCTCACCACAGGCAGGGGCTGGAAACACCATATATTTT | TRBJ1-3 | NA | TRBV18 | NA
CASSLVDVQRYEQYF | TGCGCCAGCAGCTTGGTGGATGTACAACGCTACGAGCAGTACTTC | TRBJ2-7 | NA | TRBV5-1 | NA
CASSGTGRNEQFF | TGTGCCAGCAGCGGGACAGGGCGGAATGAGCAGTTCTTC | TRBJ2-1 | NA | TRBV6-6 | TRBD1
CSAIRSPTYEQYF | TGCAGCGCAATAAGGAGCCCAACCTACGAGCAGTACTTC | TRBJ2-7 | NA | TRBV29-1 | NA
CASSQEGGMNTEAFF | TGTGCCAGCAGCCAAGAGGGCGGGATGAACACTGAAGCTTTCTTT | TRBJ1-1 | NA | TRBV4-2 | NA
CASSARLADMTDTQYF | TGTGCCAGCAGCGCCCGACTAGCTGATATGACAGATACGCAGTATTTT | TRBJ2-3 | NA | TRBV9 | TRBD2
CASSLVGQNGNTIYF | TGTGCCAGCAGCTTAGTGGGACAGAATGGAAACACCATATATTTT | TRBJ1-3 | NA | TRBV7-8 | TRBD1
CASSEGGRYQETQYF | TGTGCCAGCAGCGAGGGGGGACGCTACCAAGAGACCCAGTACTTC | TRBJ2-5 | NA | TRBV6-5 | NA
CASSYPSGRDTGELFF | TGTGCCAGCAGTTACCCAAGCGGGAGAGACACCGGGGAGCTGTTTTTT | TRBJ2-2 | NA | TRBV6-6 | TRBD2
CASSRDPTDTQYF | TGCGCCAGCAGTCGGGACCCCACAGATACGCAGTATTTT | TRBJ2-3 | once | TRBV10-1 | NA
CASSNPMRRGTSGSGTDTQYF | TGCGCCAGCAGTAACCCTATGAGGAGGGGGACTAGCGGGAGTGGCACAGATACGCAGTATTTT | TRBJ2-3 | NA | TRBV10-2 | TRBD2
CASSSRGVAKNIQYF | TGTGCCAGCAGCTCCAGGGGGGTAGCCAAAAACATTCAGTACTTC | TRBJ2-4 | few | TRBV21-1 | NA
CASSSPLGQAGELFF | TGTGCCAGCAGCTCACCTTTGGGGCAGGCCGGGGAGCTGTTTTTT | TRBJ2-2 | NA | TRBV11-1 | NA
CASSLTLTAGVPRGYGYTF | TGTGCCAGCAGCCTAACCCTGACAGCGGGCGTACCAAGAGGCTATGGCTACACCTTC | TRBJ1-2 | NA | TRBV7-9 | NA
CASSLKGGLGGYTF | TGTGCCAGTAGCCTTAAAGGAGGGCTAGGGGGCTACACCTTC | TRBJ1-2 | NA | TRBV6-5 | NA
CASSRRFDQPQHF | TGTGCCAGCAGCCGCAGGTTCGATCAGCCCCAGCATTTT | TRBJ1-5 | NA | TRBV7-6 | NA
CASSGIPHRVGEKLFF | TGTGCCAGCAGTGGGATCCCTCACAGGGTTGGAGAAAAACTGTTTTTT | TRBJ1-4 | NA | TRBV27 | NA
CASSPLKGIPNTGELFF | TGTGCCAGCTCACCGCTGAAGGGGATCCCTAACACCGGGGAGCTGTTTTTT | TRBJ2-2 | NA | TRBV18 | NA
CASSMGQPNNEQFF | TGTGCCAGCAGTATGGGACAGCCTAACAATGAGCAGTTCTTC | TRBJ2-1 | few | TRBV6-5 | TRBD1
CASSGGTGGPEKLFF | TGTGCCAGCAGTGGGGGGACAGGGGGCCCAGAAAAACTGTTTTTT | TRBJ1-4 | NA | TRBV6-1 | TRBD1
CASSSDRGTEAFF | TGTGCCAGCAGCTCCGACAGGGGCACTGAAGCTTTCTTT | TRBJ1-1 | NA | TRBV5-6 | TRBD1
CAISPDRGNIQYF | TGTGCCATCAGTCCGGACAGGGGCAACATTCAGTACTTC | TRBJ2-4 | NA | TRBV10-3 | TRBD1
CASSKFHNEQFF | TGTGCCAGCAGTAAATTCCACAATGAGCAGTTCTTC | TRBJ2-1 | NA | TRBV28 | NA
CAISRLAVDEQYF | TGTGCCATCAGTAGGCTAGCGGTGGACGAGCAGTACTTC | TRBJ2-7 | NA | TRBV10-3 | TRBD2